This TCR beta chain was sequenced for a study of early T cells in non-severe SARS-CoV-2 infection. The V gene end was trimmed by 6 bases and the J gene end by 0 bases; junction bases not matched to a gene: 4. The CDR3 is 14 amino acids. The sample holds a few counts of this clonotype. The antigen is not known. Study-wide results and limits: VDJdb matching favored anti-spike CD8 responses, missing private and CD4 specificities.

Each cDNA molecule carried a unique molecular identifier. TCRdb re-derived calls from the 5' RACE reads in MiXCR, one entry per CDR3 protein. The table shows roughly 70,000 distinct CDR3 sequences, with around 20% occurring only once. The receptor's source is an adult who was a healthcare worker with PCR-confirmed SARS-CoV-2 infection or an uninfected control (not recorded which). The chain uses TRBV12-3 or TRBV12-4 and TRBJ1-1, with 7 bases lining up with TRBD1. Sequenced here: whole blood, sampled at baseline. CDR3 loop: CASSSGQLNTEAFF. CDR3 bases: TGTGCCAGCAGCTCGGGACAGCTGAACACTGAAGCTTTCTTT.